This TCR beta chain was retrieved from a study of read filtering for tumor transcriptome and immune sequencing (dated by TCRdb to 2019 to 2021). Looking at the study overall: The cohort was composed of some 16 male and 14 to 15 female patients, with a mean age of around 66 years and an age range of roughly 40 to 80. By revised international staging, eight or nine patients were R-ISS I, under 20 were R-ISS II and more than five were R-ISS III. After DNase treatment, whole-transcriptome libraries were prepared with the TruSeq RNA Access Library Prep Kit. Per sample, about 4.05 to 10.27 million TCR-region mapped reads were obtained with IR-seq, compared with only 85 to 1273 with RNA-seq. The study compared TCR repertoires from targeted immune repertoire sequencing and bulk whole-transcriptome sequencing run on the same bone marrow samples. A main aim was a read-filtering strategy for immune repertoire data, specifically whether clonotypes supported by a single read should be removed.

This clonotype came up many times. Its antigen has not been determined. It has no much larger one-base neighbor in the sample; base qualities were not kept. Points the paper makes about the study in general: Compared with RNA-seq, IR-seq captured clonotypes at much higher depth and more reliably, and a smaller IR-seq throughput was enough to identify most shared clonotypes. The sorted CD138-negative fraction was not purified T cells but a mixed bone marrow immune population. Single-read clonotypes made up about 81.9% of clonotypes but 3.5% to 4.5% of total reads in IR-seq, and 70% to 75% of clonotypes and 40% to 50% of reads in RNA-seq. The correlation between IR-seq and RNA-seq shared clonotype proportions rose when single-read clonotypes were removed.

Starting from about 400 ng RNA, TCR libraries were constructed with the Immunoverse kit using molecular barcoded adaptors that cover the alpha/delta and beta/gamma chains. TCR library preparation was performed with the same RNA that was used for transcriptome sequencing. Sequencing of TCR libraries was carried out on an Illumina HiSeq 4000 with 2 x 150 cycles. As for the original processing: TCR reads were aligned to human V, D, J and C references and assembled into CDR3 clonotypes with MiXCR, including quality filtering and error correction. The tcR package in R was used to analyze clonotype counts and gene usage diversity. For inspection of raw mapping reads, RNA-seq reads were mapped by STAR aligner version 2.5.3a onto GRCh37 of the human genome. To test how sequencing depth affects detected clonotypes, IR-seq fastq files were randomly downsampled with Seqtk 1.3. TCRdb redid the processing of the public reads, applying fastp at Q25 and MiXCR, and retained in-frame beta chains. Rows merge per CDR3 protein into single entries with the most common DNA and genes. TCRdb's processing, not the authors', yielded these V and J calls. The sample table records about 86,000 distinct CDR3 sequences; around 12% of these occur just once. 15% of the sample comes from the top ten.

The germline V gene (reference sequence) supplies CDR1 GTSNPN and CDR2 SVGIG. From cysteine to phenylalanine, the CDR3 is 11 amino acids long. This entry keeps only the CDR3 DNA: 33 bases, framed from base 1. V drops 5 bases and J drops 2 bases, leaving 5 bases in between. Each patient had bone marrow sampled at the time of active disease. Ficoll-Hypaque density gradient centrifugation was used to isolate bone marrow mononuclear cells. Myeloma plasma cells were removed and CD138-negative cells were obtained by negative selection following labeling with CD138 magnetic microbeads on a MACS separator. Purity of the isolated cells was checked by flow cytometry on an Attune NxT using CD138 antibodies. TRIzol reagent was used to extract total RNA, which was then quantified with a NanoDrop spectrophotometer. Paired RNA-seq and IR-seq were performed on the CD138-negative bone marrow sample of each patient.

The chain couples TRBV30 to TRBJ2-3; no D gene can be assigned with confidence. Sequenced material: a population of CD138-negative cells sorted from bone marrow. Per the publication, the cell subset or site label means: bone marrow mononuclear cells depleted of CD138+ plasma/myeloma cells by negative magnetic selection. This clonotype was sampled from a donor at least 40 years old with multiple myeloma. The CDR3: CAWGYTDTQYF. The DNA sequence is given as TGTGCCTGGGGTTACACAGATACGCAGTATTTT. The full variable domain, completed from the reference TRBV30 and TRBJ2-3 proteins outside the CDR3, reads SQTIHQWPATLVQPVGSPLSLECTVEGTSNPNLYWYRQAAGRGLQLLFYSVGIGQISSEVPQNLSASRPQDRQFILSSKKLLLSDSGFYLCAWGYTDTQYFGPGTRLTVL.